These 21 T cell receptor beta chains came from one sample sequenced in a study of blood T cell repertoires in COVID-19. Assay: immunoSEQ multiplex PCR; the TCRdb copy retains only in-frame clones and omits some. This table has 200,000 to 250,000 clones, 92% appearing once. The material sequenced was peripheral blood. The receptors were sampled from a man in his sixties with COVID-19, enrolled during active disease.

The V gene is TRBV2, the J gene TRBJ1-2; TRBD1 agrees at 7 bases. V lost 7 bases, J lost 4 bases, and 9 bases stayed unmatched. Germline assignment: CDR1 SNHLY and CDR2 FYNNEI. This CDR3 has 14 amino acids. CDR3 in DNA: TGTGCCAGCACCTCACAGGGGACGGGCTATGGCTACACCTTC. Amino acid sequence: CASTSQGTGYGYTF.

The rearrangement uses TRBV16 and TRBJ1-4; D gene uncertain. V was cut by 0 bases and J by 4 bases, with 9 bases left in between. The germline CDR1 and CDR2 sequences are KGHSY and FQNENV. This CDR3 is built from 15 residues. Written as DNA, the CDR3 is TGTGCCAGCAGCCAATCCAGGCAGGATAATGAAAAACTGTTTTTT. Residues: CASSQSRQDNEKLFF.

This CDR3 reads CASSPQGPGYGYTF. The CDR3 nucleotides are TGTGCCAGCAGCCCCCAGGGGCCGGGCTATGGCTACACCTTC. The rearrangement links TRBV7-2 to TRBJ1-2; a weak D match, TRBD1 (6 bases). The germline V gene encodes CDR1 SGHTA and CDR2 FQGNSA. The CDR3 covers 14 residues. V was pared by 5 bases and J by 4 bases, with 14 bases between.

The V call is TRBV18, the J call TRBJ1-2; tentative D call: TRBD1 (6 bases). Trimming removed 2 bases at V and 3 bases at J, with 10 bases between. The germline gives CDR1 KGHSH, CDR2 LQKENI. This CDR3 has 14 residues. The chain's CDR3 is CASSPSGTHYGYTF. CDR3 nucleotide sequence: TGTGCCAGCTCACCATCCGGGACACACTATGGCTACACCTTC.

The V call is TRBV6-1, the J call TRBJ1-1, with 10 bases lining up with TRBD1. Germline loops: CDR1 MNHNS, CDR2 SASEGT. The CDR3 contains 16 residues. The junction had 8 bases not matched to a gene; V was cut back by 1 base and J by 6 bases. The CDR3 coding sequence is TGTGCCAGCAGTGAAGGTGGGACAGGGGTAATGGCTGAAGCTTTCTTT. Translated: CASSEGGTGVMAEAFF.

This CDR3 reads CASTSPYYEQYF. The CDR3 nucleotides read TGTGCCAGCACTTCCCCTTATTACGAGCAGTACTTC. V usage is TRBV6-5 and J usage is TRBJ2-7; D not certain. V dropped 7 bases and J dropped 4 bases, with 11 bases sitting between them. The CDR3 has 12 amino acids. Per germline, CDR1 MNHEY and CDR2 SVGAGI.

The chain carries TRBV3-1 (or the pseudogene TRBV3-2) and TRBJ1-1, with D unclear. The CDR3 loop spans 13 amino acids. Per germline, CDR1 LGHDT and CDR2 YNNKEL (reference sequence). V was shortened by 5 bases and J by 1 base, with 8 bases between the two germline ends. CDR3 bases: TGTGCCAGCAGCGCCCCAGGGAACACTGAAGCTTTCTTT. Protein: CASSAPGNTEAFF.

The gene calls are TRBV19 and TRBJ1-5; maybe TRBD1 (5 bases). CDR1 LNHDA and CDR2 SQIVND come from the germline V gene (reference sequence). The CDR3 spans 16 residues. Trimming took 8 bases from V and 3 from J, leaving 20 bases between them. CDR3 in amino acids: CASRGHGGEINQPQHF. The CDR3 DNA is TGTGCCAGTCGAGGGCATGGGGGGGAGATCAATCAGCCCCAGCATTTT.

This rearrangement joins TRBV2 to TRBJ1-5; no firm D call. The CDR3 is 13 amino acids. Trimming took off 1 base at V and 4 bases at J, with 5 bases between the two ends. Germline assignment: CDR1 SNHLY and CDR2 FYNNEI. The CDR3 loop is CASSEGENQPQHF. The CDR3 DNA reads as TGTGCCAGCAGTGAAGGGGAGAATCAGCCCCAGCATTTT.

The chain employs TRBV18 and TRBJ1-2, with D possibly TRBD1 on 5 matching bases. Germline values: CDR1 KGHSH, CDR2 LQKENI. Between the trimmed V and J ends, which lost 6 bases and 7 bases, there was a span of 15 bases. This CDR3 is built from 13 residues. The CDR3 coding sequence is TGTGCCAGCTCGGTCTCCAGGGAAGGTGGCTACACCTTC. Translated, it gives CASSVSREGGYTF.

The V and J genes are TRBV18 and TRBJ1-5; a weak D match, TRBD1 (6 bases). The V end was cut by 3 bases, the J end by 6 bases, with 15 bases between. Looked up from germline, CDR1 is KGHSH and CDR2 is LQKENI. This CDR3 has 15 amino acids. The DNA of the CDR3 is TGTGCCAGCTCACCCCGGACAGCTCTTAGTCAGCCCCAGCATTTT. Its translation: CASSPRTALSQPQHF.

The CDR3 nucleotides read TGTGCCAGCTCACCGGGGGGAGGACAGGGGACCTACGAGCAGTACTTC. This sequence encodes CASSPGGGQGTYEQYF. J is TRBJ2-7 and V is TRBV18, with 9 positions matching TRBD1. In germline, CDR1 is KGHSH, CDR2 LQKENI. The CDR3 is 16 residues long. Trimming at V came to 3 bases and at J to 2 bases, leaving 8 bases not matched to a gene.

The gene calls are TRBV30 and TRBJ2-7; weak D call: TRBD2 (5 bases). CDR1 is GTSNPN and CDR2 is SVGIG in the germline V gene (reference sequence). Trimming took 0 bases from V and 4 from J, leaving 7 bases between them. The CDR3 runs to 12 residues. The CDR3 loop is CAWSVGLYEQYF. The CDR3 DNA is TGTGCCTGGAGTGTTGGACTGTACGAGCAGTACTTC.

The chain links TRBV2 to TRBJ2-1; weak D call: TRBD2 (7 bases). With 5 bases removed from V and 4 bases from J, the gap between germline ends came to 15 bases. The germline CDR1 and CDR2 sequences are SNHLY and FYNNEI. The CDR3 spans 15 residues. DNA of the CDR3: TGTGCCAGCAGTACCTCCGGGGGGCCTTACAATGAGCAGTTCTTC. Translation gives CASSTSGGPYNEQFF.

This chain uses TRBV28 with TRBJ2-3, with D perhaps TRBD2 (7 bases). This CDR3 has 13 residues. Deletions cut 10 bases from V and 2 bases from J, with 13 bases between. Germline CDR1 reads MDHEN; CDR2 reads SYDVKM. CDR3 bases: TGTGCCACCGGGGGGCGGGCCACAGATACGCAGTATTTT. Translating gives CATGGRATDTQYF.

The chain has TRBV5-1 and TRBJ2-1, with TRBD1 matching over 8 bases. Germline lookup yields CDR1 SGHRS and CDR2 YFSETQ. This CDR3 comprises 15 residues. J gave up 3 bases and V 1 base, and 3 bases lay outside the gene matches. CDR3 residues: CASSLPGGLYNEQFF. In DNA, the CDR3 is TGCGCCAGCAGCTTGCCAGGGGGCCTCTACAATGAGCAGTTCTTC.

The chain links TRBV5-4 to TRBJ1-1; D is unclear. The length of the CDR3 is 16 residues. Trimming left V 3 bases short and J 7 bases short, with 22 bases between. Germline V gene data show CDR1 as SGHNT and CDR2 as YYREEE (reference sequence). The CDR3 region is CASSSSVSDGKDEAFF. CDR3 nucleotides: TGTGCCAGCAGCTCATCCGTTTCCGACGGGAAGGATGAAGCTTTCTTT. The whole variable domain, remainder taken from reference TRBV5-4 and TRBJ1-1, is ETGVTQSPTHLIKTRGQQVTLRCSSQSGHNTVSWYQQALGQGPQFIFQYYREEENGRGNFPPRFSGLQFPNYSSELNVNALELDDSALYLCASSSSVSDGKDEAFFGQGTRLTVV.

This clone was observed once. The chain uses TRBV5-6 and TRBJ1-2, with TRBD1 identical over 8 bases. The CDR3 spans 14 residues. Germline V gene lookup returns CDR1 SGHDT and CDR2 YYEEEE. Trimming took 0 bases from V and 8 from J; bases not matched to a gene: 6. This CDR3 reads CASSLADRVRGYTF. The CDR3 region has the DNA TGTGCCAGCAGCTTGGCGGACAGGGTGCGAGGCTACACCTTC.

J is TRBJ2-3 and V is TRBV5-1, with D possibly TRBD2 on 7 matching bases. Looked up from germline, CDR1 is SGHRS and CDR2 is YFSETQ. The CDR3 contains 15 residues. V was clipped by 5 bases and J by 3 bases, with 16 bases between them. The CDR3, as DNA: TGCGCCAGCAGGGATGGGGGGGGGCCGACAGATACGCAGTATTTT. Encoded protein: CASRDGGGPTDTQYF.

J is TRBJ1-3 and V is TRBV11-3; D remains unclear. This CDR3 region has 14 residues. Trimming shortened V by 5 bases and J by 0 bases, and 8 bases separated the two germline ends. CDR1 and CDR2 from the germline V gene are SGHNT and YENEEA. CDR3 sequence (DNA): TGTGCCAGCAGCGGCCGGAGCTCTGGAAACACCATATATTTT. Encoded protein: CASSGRSSGNTIYF.

The chain has TRBV19 and TRBJ2-7, with D perhaps matching TRBD1 (7 bases). CDR3 length: 14 amino acids. Looked up from germline, CDR1 is LNHDA and CDR2 is SQIVND (reference sequence). The ends were cut back, 6 bases at V and 6 bases at J, with 18 bases in the middle. The CDR3 is CASRSQGGSGEQYF. CDR3 bases: TGTGCCAGTAGGAGTCAGGGGGGATCCGGCGAGCAGTACTTC.